This T cell receptor beta chain was sequenced during a study of blood T cell repertoires in COVID-19. This CDR3 has 15 amino acids. Germline V gene data show CDR1 as SEHNR and CDR2 as FQNEAQ (reference sequence). Trimming removed 3 bases from V and 2 bases from J; junction bases left unmatched: 3. The repertoire was sequenced with immunoSEQ multiplex PCR; TCRdb's copy has only in-frame clones and lacks some. In the table there are under 200,000 clones, roughly 82% of which are singletons. The V call is TRBV7-9, the J call TRBJ2-1, with TRBD2 matching over 8 bases. Sequenced input: PBMCs or T cells enriched from blood (not recorded which). The TCR sequence derives from a man between 50 and 59 years old who had recovered from COVID-19. The CDR3 DNA follows: TGTGCCAGCAGCTTGGACGGGGGGGCCTACAATGAGCAGTTCTTC. As protein: CASSLDGGAYNEQFF. The variable domain in full, with the rest retrieved from reference TRBV7-9 and TRBJ2-1, is DTGVSQNPRHKITKRGQNVTFRCDPISEHNRLYWYRQTLGQGPEFLTYFQNEAQLEKSRLLSDRFSAERPKGSFSTLEIQRTEQGDSAMYLCASSLDGGAYNEQFFGPGTRLTVL.